This T cell receptor beta chain came from a study of T-cell reconstitution after alpha-beta-depleted transplantation in children (TCRdb year 2016). Broadly, across the study: Using TCR repertoire profiling, the study quantitatively followed how T-cell immune reconstitution unfolded in children after TCRalphabeta/CD19-depleted allogeneic hematopoietic cell transplantation.

This clonotype was seen more than once but under ten times. The target of this receptor is not known. Per-base quality was not reported, and no clone a single base away is much larger than it. Libraries were made using PCR. Reads for this sample came from an Illumina HiSeq 2500. To normalize quantification of the TCRbeta repertoire, the TCR libraries were built with molecular barcoding that relied on unique molecular identifiers. TCRdb cleaned the public reads at Q25 with fastp, built clones with MiXCR and kept in-frame beta chains. One record per CDR3 amino acid sequence lists the most common genes and DNA. For this sample the table gives 200,000 to 250,000 distinct CDR3 sequences, of which 12% were detected only once. The ten largest clonotypes hold approximately 2.4% of the sample. Trimming costs V 6 bases and J 7 bases, and their ends lie 13 bases apart. Sequences SGHTA (CDR1) and FQGNSA (CDR2) are obtained from the germline V gene. The CDR3 measures 13 amino acids from cysteine to phenylalanine. Here the CDR3 DNA is all that survives: 39 bases in frame from base 1.

Recombination joined TRBV7-2 with TRBJ2-1; a confident D gene designation cannot be given. This material consisted of PBMCs from the stem cell graft donor, taken from the stem cell graft. The receptor comes from a human donor who donated a stem cell graft to a child with acute lymphoblastic leukemia. CDR3 region: CASSVRRGNEQFF. In nucleotides, the sequence is TGTGCCAGCAGTGTCCGCAGAGGAAATGAGCAGTTCTTC. With the portions outside the CDR3 filled from the reference TRBV7-2 and TRBJ2-1 genes, the complete variable region becomes GAGVSQSPSNKVTEKGKDVELRCDPISGHTALYWYRQSLGQGLEFLIYFQGNSAPDKSGLPSDRFSAERTGGSVSTLTIQRTQQEDSAVYLCASSVRRGNEQFFGPGTRLTVL.